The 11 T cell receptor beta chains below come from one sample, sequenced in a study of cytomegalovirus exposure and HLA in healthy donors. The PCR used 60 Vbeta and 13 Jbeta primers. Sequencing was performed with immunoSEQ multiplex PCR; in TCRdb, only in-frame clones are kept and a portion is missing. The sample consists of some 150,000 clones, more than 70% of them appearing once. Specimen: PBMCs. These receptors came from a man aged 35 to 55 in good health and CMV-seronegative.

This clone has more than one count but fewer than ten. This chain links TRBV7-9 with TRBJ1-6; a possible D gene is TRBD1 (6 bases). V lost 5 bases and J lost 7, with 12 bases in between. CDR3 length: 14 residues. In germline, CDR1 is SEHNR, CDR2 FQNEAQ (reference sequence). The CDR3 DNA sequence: TGTGCCAGCAGCCTAACAGGGTTGAATTCACCCCTCCACTTT. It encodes CASSLTGLNSPLHF.

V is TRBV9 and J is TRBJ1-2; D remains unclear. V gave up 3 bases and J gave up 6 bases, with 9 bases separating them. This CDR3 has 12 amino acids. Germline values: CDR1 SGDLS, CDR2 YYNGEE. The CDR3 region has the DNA TGTGCCAGCAGCGCTGAGTACGATGGCTACACCTTC. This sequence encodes CASSAEYDGYTF.

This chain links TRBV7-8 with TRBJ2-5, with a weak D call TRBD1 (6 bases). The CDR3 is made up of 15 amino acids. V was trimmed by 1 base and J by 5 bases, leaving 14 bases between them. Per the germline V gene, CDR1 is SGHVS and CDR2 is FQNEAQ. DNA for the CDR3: TGTGCCAGCAGCTTAGGTTTAACAGGGTGGGAGACCCAGTACTTC. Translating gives CASSLGLTGWETQYF.

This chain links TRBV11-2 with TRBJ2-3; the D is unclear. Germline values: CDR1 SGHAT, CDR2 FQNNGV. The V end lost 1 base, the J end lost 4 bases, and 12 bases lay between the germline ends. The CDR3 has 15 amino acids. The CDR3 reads CASSLGPKGADTQYF. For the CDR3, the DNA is TGTGCCAGCAGCTTAGGACCTAAAGGAGCAGATACGCAGTATTTT.

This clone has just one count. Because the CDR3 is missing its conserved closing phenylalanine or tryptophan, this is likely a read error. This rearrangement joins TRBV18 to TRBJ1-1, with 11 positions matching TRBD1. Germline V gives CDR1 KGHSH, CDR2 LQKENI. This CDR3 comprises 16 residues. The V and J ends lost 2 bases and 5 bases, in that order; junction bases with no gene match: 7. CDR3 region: CASSPVLGQGETEAFL. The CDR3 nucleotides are TGTGCCAGCTCACCAGTCTTGGGACAGGGGGAAACTGAAGCTTTCCTT.

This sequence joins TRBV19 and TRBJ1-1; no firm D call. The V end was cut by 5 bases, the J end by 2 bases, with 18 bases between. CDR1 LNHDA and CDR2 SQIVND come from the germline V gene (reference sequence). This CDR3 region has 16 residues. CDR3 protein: CASSVAFSNINTEAFF. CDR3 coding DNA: TGTGCCAGTAGTGTTGCTTTTTCCAACATTAACACTGAAGCTTTCTTT.

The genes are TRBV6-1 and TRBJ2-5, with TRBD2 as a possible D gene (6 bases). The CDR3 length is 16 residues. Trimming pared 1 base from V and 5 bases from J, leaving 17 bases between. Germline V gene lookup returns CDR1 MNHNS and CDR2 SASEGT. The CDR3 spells CASSEDRYGGGETQYF. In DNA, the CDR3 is TGTGCCAGCAGTGAAGACCGTTACGGGGGAGGCGAGACCCAGTACTTC.

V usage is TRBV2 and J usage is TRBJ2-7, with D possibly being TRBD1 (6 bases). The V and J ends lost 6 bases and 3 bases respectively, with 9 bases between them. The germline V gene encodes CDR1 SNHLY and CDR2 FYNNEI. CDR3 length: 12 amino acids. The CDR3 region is CASRGDNYEQYF. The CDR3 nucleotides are TGTGCCAGCAGAGGGGACAACTACGAGCAGTACTTC.

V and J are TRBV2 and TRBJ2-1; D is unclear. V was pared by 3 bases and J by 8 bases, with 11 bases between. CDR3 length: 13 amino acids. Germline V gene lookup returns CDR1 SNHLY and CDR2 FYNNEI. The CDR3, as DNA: TGTGCCAGCAGTGAGCCAGCGATAGATGAGCAGTTCTTC. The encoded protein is CASSEPAIDEQFF.

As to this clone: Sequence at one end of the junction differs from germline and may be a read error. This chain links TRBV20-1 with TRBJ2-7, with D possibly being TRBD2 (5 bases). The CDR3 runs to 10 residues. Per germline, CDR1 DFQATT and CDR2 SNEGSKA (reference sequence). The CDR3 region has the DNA TGCAGTGCCTTAGACTACGAGCAGCACTTC. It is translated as CSALDYEQHF.

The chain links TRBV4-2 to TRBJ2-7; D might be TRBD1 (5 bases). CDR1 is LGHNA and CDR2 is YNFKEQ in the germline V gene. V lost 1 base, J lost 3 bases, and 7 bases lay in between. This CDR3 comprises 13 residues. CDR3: CASSQGQYYEQYF. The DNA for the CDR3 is TGTGCCAGCAGCCAAGGACAGTACTACGAGCAGTACTTC.